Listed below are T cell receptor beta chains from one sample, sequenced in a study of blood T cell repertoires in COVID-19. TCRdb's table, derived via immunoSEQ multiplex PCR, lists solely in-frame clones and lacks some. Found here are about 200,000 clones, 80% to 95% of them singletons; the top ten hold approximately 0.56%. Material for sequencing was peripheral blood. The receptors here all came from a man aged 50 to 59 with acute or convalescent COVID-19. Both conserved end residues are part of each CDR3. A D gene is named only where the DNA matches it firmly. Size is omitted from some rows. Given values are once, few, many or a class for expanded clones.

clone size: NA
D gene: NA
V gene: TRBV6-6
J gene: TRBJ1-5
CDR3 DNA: TGTGCCAGCATCCATACCGGGGGCAATCAGCCCCAGCATTTT
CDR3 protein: CASIHTGGNQPQHF

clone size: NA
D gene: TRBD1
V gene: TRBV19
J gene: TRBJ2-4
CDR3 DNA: TGTGCCAGTATGGTACAGGGGGCGGACATTCAGTACTTC
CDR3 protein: CASMVQGADIQYF

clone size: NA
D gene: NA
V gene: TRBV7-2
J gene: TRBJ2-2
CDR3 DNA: TGTGCCAGCAGCTTAGTGAGCAGGGACACCGGGGAGCTGTTTTTT
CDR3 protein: CASSLVSRDTGELFF

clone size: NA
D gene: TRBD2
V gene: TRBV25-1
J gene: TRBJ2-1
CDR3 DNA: TGTGCCAGCGGCAGACTAGCGGGGAGCTCCTACAATGAGCAGTTCTTC
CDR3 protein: CASGRLAGSSYNEQFF

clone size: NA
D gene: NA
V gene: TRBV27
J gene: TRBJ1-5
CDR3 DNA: TGTGCCAGCAGTTTATCGGCCCTGAACAATCAGCCCCAGCATTTT
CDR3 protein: CASSLSALNNQPQHF

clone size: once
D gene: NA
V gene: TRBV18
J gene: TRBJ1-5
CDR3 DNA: TGTGCCAGCTCACCAGGGCGGGAGCAGCCCCAGCATTTT
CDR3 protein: CASSPGREQPQHF

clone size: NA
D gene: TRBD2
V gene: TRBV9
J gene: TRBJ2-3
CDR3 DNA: TGTGCCAGCAGCGTAGGGCTAGCGGGGATCACAGATACGCAGTATTTT
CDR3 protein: CASSVGLAGITDTQYF

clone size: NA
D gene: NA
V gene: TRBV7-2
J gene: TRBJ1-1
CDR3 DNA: TGTGCCAGCAGCGGCAGACAGCACACTGAAGCTTTCTTT
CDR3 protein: CASSGRQHTEAFF

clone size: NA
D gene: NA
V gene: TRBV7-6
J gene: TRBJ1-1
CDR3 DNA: TGTGCCAGCAGCCCACAGGGCCTGGACACTGAAGCTTTCTTT
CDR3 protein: CASSPQGLDTEAFF

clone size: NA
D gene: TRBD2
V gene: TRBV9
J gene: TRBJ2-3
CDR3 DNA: TGTGCCAGCAGCGATTCTAGCGGGGGGGCCACAGATACGCAGTATTTT
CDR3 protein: CASSDSSGGATDTQYF

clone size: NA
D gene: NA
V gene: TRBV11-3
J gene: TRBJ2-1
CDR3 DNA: TGTGCCAGCAGCTTAGAGTCCAGGGGTAGCGATGAGCAGTTCTTC
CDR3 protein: CASSLESRGSDEQFF

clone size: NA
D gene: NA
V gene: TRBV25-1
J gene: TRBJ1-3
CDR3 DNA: TGTGCCAGCACTGGTAGGGGTGTTGGAAACACCATATATTTT
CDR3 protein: CASTGRGVGNTIYF

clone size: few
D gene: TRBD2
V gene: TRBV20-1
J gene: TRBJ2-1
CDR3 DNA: TGCAGTGCTAGTCTGGTAGCGGGAAAGGGCGAGCAGTTCTTC
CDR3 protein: CSASLVAGKGEQFF

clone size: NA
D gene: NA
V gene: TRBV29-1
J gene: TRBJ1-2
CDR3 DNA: TGCAGCGTCGAAGACAGGCTTGGCTACACCTTC
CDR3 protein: CSVEDRLGYTF

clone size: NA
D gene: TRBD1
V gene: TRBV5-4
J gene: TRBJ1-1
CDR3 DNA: TGTGCCAGCAGCTCCGGATGGGACAGGGGGCCTAGCACTGAAGCTTTCTTT
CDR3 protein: CASSSGWDRGPSTEAFF

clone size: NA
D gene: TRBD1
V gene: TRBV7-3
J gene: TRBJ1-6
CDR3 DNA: TGTGCCAGCAGCTTAGGGGGACAGGGAGGTTCACCCCTCCACTTT
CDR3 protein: CASSLGGQGGSPLHF

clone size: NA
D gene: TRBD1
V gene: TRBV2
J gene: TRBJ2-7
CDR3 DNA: TGTGCCAGCTTCGGACAGGGGACGTCCTACGAGCAGTACTTC
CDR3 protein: CASFGQGTSYEQYF

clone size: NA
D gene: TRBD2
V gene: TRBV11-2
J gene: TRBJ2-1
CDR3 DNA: TGTGCCAGCAGCTTGGCTAGCGGGAGAAGCAATGAGCAGTTCTTC
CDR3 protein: CASSLASGRSNEQFF

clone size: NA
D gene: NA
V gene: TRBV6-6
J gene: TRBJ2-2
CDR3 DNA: TGTGCCAGCAGTTGGACAGTTTCTCGGGGCACCGGGGAGCTGTTTTTT
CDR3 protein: CASSWTVSRGTGELFF

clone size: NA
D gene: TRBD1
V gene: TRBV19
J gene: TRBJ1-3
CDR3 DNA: TGTGCCACTAGCCGCGTCGGGACAGCCTCTGGAAACACCATATATTTT
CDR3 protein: CATSRVGTASGNTIYF

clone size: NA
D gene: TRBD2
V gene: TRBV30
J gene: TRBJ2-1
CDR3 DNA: TGTGCCTGGAGTGCACCGGGACTAGCGGGATACAATGAGCAGTTCTTC
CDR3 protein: CAWSAPGLAGYNEQFF

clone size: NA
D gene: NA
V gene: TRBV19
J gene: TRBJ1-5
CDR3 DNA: TGTGCCAGTAGTAAAGGAGGGCTTGAGAATCAGCCCCAGCATTTT
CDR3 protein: CASSKGGLENQPQHF

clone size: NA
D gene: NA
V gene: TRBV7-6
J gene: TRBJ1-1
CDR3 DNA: TGTGCCAGCGGCCAACAGGTTAACACTGAAGCTTTCTTT
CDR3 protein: CASGQQVNTEAFF

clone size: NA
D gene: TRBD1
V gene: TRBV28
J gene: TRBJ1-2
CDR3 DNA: TGTGCCAGCGTTACGGGACAGGGTCGGTATGGCTACACCTTC
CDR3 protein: CASVTGQGRYGYTF

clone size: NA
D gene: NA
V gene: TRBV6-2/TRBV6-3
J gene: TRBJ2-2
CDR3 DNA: TGTGCCAGCAGTCGACTTGCCGGGGAGCTGTTTTTT
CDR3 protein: CASSRLAGELFF

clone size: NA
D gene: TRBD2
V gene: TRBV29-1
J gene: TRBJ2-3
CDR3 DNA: TGCAGCGTCGGGGGGGCGATGGTTGGAGATACGCAGTATTTT
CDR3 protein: CSVGGAMVGDTQYF